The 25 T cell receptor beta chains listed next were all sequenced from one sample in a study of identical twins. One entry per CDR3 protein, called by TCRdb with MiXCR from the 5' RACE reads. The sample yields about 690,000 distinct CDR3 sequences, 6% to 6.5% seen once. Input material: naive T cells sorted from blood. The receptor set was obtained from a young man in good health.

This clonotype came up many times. In DNA, the CDR3 is TGTGCCAGCAGTCTGCTGGACGGTACGGATGGCTACACCTTC. It translates to CASSLLDGTDGYTF. The rearrangement links TRBV12-3 or TRBV12-4 to TRBJ1-2; D is undetermined. CDR3 length: 14 residues. V shed 5 bases and J shed 6 bases, with 16 bases lying between them.

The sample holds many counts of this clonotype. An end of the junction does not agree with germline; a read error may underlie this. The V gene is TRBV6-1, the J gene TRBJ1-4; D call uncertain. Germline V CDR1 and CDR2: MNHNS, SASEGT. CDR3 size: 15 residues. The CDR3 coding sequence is TGTGCCAGCAGTAGGAGCGGACCAACTCATGAAAAACTGTTTTTT. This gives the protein CASSRSGPTHEKLFF.

The CDR3 DNA reads TGCAGCGTGACCGGGACACAAGAGACCCAGTACTTC. Residues: CSVTGTQETQYF. The genes are TRBV29-1 and TRBJ2-5; tentatively, D is TRBD1 (6 bases). Germline V gives CDR1 SQVTM, CDR2 ANQGSEA. V gave up 6 bases and J gave up 2 bases, with 10 bases separating them. CDR3 length: 12 amino acids.

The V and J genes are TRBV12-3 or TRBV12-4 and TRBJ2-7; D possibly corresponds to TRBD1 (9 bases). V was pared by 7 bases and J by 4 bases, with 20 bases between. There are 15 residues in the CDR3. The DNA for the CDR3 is TGTGCCAGCAACCTGGGACAGGGACTAGTTTACGAGCAGTACTTC. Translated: CASNLGQGLVYEQYF.

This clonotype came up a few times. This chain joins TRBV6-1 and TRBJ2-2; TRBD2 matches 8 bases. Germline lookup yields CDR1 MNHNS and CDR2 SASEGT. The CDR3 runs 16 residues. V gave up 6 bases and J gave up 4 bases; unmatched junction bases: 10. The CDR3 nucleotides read TGTGCCAGCAGCCCCCCCGGGGGGGTTTCCACCGGGGAGCTGTTTTTT. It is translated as CASSPPGGVSTGELFF.

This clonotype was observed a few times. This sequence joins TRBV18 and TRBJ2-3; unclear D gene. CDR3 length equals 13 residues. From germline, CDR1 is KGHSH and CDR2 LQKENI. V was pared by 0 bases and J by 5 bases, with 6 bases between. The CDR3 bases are TGTGCCAGCTCACCACCGTTTAAAGATACGCAGTATTTT. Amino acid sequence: CASSPPFKDTQYF.

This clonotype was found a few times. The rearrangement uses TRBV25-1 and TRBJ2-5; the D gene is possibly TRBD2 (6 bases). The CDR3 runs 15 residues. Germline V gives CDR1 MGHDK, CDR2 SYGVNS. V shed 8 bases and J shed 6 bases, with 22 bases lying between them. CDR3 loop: CASGEDSLARKTQYF. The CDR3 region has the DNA TGTGCCAGCGGGGAGGATAGCCTCGCCAGAAAGACCCAGTACTTC.

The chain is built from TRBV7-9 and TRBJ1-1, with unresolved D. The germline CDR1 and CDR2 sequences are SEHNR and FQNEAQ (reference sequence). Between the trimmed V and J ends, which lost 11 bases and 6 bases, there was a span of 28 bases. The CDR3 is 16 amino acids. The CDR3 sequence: CACNPLFPGIFAEAFF. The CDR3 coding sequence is TGTGCCTGCAACCCGCTATTCCCAGGCATTTTCGCTGAAGCTTTCTTT. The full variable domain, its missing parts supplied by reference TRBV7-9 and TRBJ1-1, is DTGVSQNPRHKITKRGQNVTFRCDPISEHNRLYWYRQTLGQGPEFLTYFQNEAQLEKSRLLSDRFSAERPKGSFSTLEIQRTEQGDSAMYLCACNPLFPGIFAEAFFGQGTRLTVV.

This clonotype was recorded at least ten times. As DNA, the CDR3 is TGTGCCACCAGCAGAGTTTCGCTGACGAACACTGAAGCTTTCTTT. Protein: CATSRVSLTNTEAFF. The rearrangement joins TRBV15 to TRBJ1-1, with no clear D. Trimming shortened V by 1 base and J by 1 base, and 10 bases separated the two germline ends. The CDR3 length is 15 residues. Germline CDR1 reads LNHNV; CDR2 reads YYDKDF (reference sequence).

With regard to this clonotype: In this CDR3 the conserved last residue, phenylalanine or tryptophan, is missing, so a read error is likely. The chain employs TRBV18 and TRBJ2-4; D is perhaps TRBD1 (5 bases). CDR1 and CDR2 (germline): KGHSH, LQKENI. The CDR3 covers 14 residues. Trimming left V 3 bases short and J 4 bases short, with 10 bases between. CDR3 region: CASSPPGIKNIQYC. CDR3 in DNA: TGTGCCAGCTCACCCCCAGGGATAAAAAACATTCAGTACTGC.

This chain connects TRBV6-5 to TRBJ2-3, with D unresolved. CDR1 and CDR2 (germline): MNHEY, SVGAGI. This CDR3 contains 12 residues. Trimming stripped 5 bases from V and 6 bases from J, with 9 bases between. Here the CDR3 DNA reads TGTGCCAGCAGTACCGAGAGGGATACGCAGTATTTT. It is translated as CASSTERDTQYF.

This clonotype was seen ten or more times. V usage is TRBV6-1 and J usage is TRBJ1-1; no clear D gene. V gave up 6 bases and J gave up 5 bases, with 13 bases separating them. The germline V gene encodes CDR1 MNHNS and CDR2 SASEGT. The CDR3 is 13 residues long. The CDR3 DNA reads TGTGCCAGCAGCATTAAGACGGGGACTGAAGCTTTCTTT. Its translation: CASSIKTGTEAFF.

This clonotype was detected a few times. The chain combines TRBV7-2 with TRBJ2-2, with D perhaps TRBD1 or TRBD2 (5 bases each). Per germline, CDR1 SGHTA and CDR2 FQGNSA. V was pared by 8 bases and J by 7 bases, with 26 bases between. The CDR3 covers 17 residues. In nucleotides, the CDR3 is TGTGCCAGCCCGCCGACCATACGAGGGGAGCTCGTCGGGGAGCTGTTTTTT. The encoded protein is CASPPTIRGELVGELFF.

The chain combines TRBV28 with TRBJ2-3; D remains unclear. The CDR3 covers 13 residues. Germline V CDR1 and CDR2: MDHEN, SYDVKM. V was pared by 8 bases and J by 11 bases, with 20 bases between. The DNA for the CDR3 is TGTGCCAGCTCTGATACGTGGGCCGCGAAGCAGTATTTT. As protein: CASSDTWAAKQYF.

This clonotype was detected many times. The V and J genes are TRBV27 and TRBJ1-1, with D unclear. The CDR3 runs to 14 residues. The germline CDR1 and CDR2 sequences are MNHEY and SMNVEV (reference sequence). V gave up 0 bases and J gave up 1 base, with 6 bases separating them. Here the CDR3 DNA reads TGTGCCAGCAGTTTATCCCAGCCGAACACTGAAGCTTTCTTT. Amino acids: CASSLSQPNTEAFF.

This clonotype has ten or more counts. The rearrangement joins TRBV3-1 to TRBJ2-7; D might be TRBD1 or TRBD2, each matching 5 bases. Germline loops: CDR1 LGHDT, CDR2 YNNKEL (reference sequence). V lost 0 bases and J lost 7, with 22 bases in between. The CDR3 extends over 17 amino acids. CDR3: CASSQDGAGTSVLEQYF. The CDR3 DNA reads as TGTGCCAGCAGCCAAGATGGGGCAGGGACCTCAGTCTTGGAGCAGTACTTC.

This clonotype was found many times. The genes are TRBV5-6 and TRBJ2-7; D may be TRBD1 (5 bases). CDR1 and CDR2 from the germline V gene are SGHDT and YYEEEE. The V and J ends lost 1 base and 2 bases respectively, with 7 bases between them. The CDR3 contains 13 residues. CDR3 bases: TGTGCCAGCAGCTTGAGGGGTCCCTACGAGCAGTACGTC. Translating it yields CASSLRGPYEQYV.

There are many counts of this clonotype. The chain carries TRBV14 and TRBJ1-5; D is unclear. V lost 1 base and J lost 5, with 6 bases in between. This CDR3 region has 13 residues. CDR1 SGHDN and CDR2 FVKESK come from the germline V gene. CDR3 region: CASSQGRDQPQHF. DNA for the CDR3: TGTGCCAGCAGCCAAGGGCGGGATCAGCCCCAGCATTTT.

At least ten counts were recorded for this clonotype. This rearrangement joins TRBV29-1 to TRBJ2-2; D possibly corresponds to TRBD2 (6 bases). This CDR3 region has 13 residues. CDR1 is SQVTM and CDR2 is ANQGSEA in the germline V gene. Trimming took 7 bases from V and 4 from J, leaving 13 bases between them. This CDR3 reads CSGAGGATGELFF. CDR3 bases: TGCAGCGGAGCCGGAGGGGCCACCGGGGAGCTGTTTTTT.

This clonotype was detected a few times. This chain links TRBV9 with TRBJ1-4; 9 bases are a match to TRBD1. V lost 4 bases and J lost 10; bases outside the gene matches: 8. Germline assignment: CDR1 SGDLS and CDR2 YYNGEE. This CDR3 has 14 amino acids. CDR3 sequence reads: CASSPRQGEGKLFF. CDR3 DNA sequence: TGTGCCAGCAGCCCCCGACAGGGGGAGGGAAAACTGTTTTTT.

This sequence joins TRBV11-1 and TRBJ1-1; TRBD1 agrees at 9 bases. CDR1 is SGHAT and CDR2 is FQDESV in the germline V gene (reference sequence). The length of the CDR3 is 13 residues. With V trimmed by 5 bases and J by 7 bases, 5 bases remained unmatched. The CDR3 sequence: CASSRTGVFEAFF. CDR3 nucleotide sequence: TGTGCCAGCAGCCGGACAGGGGTTTTTGAAGCTTTCTTT.

CDR3 sequence (DNA): TGTGCCAGCAGCTCGGGACTAGCGGGAGGGAGCTACCAAGAGACCCAGTACTTC. It codes for CASSSGLAGGSYQETQYF. This chain uses TRBV11-2 with TRBJ2-5; 16 nucleotides line up with TRBD2. The CDR3 contains 18 residues. CDR1 and CDR2 (germline): SGHAT, FQNNGV. Germline trimming cut 4 bases from V and 0 bases from J; bases unmatched to any gene: 5.

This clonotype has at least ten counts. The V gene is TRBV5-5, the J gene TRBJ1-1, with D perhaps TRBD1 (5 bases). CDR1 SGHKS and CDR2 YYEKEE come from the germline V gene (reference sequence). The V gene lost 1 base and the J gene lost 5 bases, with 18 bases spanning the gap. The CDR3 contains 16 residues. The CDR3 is CASSLISGVGGTEAFF. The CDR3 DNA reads TGTGCCAGCAGCTTGATATCGGGGGTAGGAGGGACTGAAGCTTTCTTT. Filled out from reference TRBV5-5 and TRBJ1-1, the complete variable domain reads DAGVTQSPTHLIKTRGQQVTLRCSPISGHKSVSWYQQVLGQGPQFIFQYYEKEERGRGNFPDRFSARQFPNYSSELNVNALLLGDSALYLCASSLISGVGGTEAFFGQGTRLTVV.

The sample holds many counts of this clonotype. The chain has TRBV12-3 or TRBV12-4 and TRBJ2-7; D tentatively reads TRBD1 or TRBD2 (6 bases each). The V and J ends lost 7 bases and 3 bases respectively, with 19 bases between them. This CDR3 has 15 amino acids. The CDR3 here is CASTEEGGGIYEQYF. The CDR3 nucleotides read TGTGCCAGCACCGAAGAGGGGGGCGGGATCTACGAGCAGTACTTC.

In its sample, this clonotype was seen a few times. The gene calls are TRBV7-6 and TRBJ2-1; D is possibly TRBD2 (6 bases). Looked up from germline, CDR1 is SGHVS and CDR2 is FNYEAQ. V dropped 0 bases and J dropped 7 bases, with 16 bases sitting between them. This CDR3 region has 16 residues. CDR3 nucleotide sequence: TGTGCCAGCAGCTTAGCGGTAATTAGCGGACCTAATGAGCAGTTCTTC. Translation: CASSLAVISGPNEQFF.